The 6 T cell receptor beta chains below come from one sample, sequenced in a study of blood T cells in healthy people across ages. PCR was performed a second time for about 7 to 12 cycles using a sample-barcoded 5' primer and a J-beta primer mix. MiXCR was run by TCRdb on the 5' RACE reads, yielding one entry per CDR3 protein. The sample holds 1,500,000 or so distinct CDR3 sequences, under 55% seen once. The source material was blood. These TCRs come from a woman under 30 in good health.

V and J are TRBV25-1 and TRBJ2-1; TRBD1 is a possible D gene (6 bases). The germline V and J ends were trimmed by 0 bases and 3 bases, with 18 bases remaining between them. The CDR3 has 18 residues. Germline CDR1 is MGHDK and CDR2 is SYGVNS. CDR3 amino acids: CASSEYSKTGRVYNEQFF. The CDR3 nucleotides read TGTGCCAGCAGTGAATACTCCAAGACAGGTAGGGTCTACAATGAGCAGTTCTTC.

This sequence joins TRBV12-3 or TRBV12-4 and TRBJ1-2, with no clear D. The ends were cut back, 5 bases at V and 6 bases at J, with 10 bases in the middle. The CDR3 runs 12 residues. Here the CDR3 DNA reads TGTGCCAGCAGTCCTAGGCCTGATGGCTACACCTTC. The encoded protein is CASSPRPDGYTF.

The chain joins TRBV6-2 or TRBV6-3 to TRBJ2-7; D is undetermined. The CDR3 runs to 12 residues. The germline V gene has CDR1 MNHEY and CDR2 SVGEGT. Trimming shortened V by 6 bases and J by 4 bases, and 10 bases separated the two germline ends. The CDR3 nucleotides are TGTGCCAGCAGCCAGAGGCGGTACGAGCAGTACTTC. Its translation: CASSQRRYEQYF.

This clonotype was detected a few times. The rearrangement links TRBV20-1 to TRBJ1-5; 12 nucleotides agree with TRBD1. V trimming: 1 base; J trimming: 1 base; junction bases outside the gene matches: 5. This CDR3 has 17 amino acids. Looked up from germline, CDR1 is DFQATT and CDR2 is SNEGSKA (reference sequence). DNA for the CDR3: TGCAGTGCTAGAGTGGGACAGGGGGCCTGGAGCAATCAGCCCCAGCATTTT. It codes for CSARVGQGAWSNQPQHF.

This clonotype was seen a few times. The V gene is TRBV6-5, the J gene TRBJ1-4; no clear D gene. Germline V gives CDR1 MNHEY, CDR2 SVGAGI. This CDR3 has 15 amino acids. The V end was cut by 2 bases, the J end by 0 bases, with 7 bases between. The CDR3 is CASSYGHPTNEKLFF. CDR3 nucleotide sequence: TGTGCCAGCAGTTACGGTCATCCAACTAATGAAAAACTGTTTTTT.

This sequence joins TRBV11-2 and TRBJ2-1, with a weak D call TRBD1 (5 bases). The V end was cut by 4 bases, the J end by 6 bases, with 19 bases between. From germline, CDR1 is SGHAT and CDR2 FQNNGV. The CDR3 is 16 amino acids. CDR3 coding DNA: TGTGCCAGCAGCTCCTTTAGGGCCCATCAGGGCAATGAGCAGTTCTTC. This gives the protein CASSSFRAHQGNEQFF.